One and the same sample provided the 29 T cell receptor beta chains below, sequenced in a study of CD8 T cells in Susac syndrome. RNA totalling about 0.5 to 1 ug underwent reverse transcription with random hexamers. Via MiXCR, TCRdb re-called the immunoSEQ multiplex PCR reads, giving one row per CDR3 protein. The sample lists about 110,000 distinct CDR3 sequences, 90% to 96% occurring once. The source material was CD4+ T cells from PBMCs. Receptor source: a human donor in good health.

J is TRBJ1-5 and V is TRBV6-2 or TRBV6-3; no definite D call. Deletions cut 1 base from V and 3 bases from J, with 16 bases between. The CDR3 has 17 residues. CDR1 and CDR2 from the germline V gene are MNHEY and SVGEGT. CDR3 in amino acids: CASSYFSTRADNQPQHF. The CDR3 DNA reads TGTGCCAGCAGTTACTTCTCCACTCGGGCGGACAATCAGCCCCAGCATTTT.

The CDR3 sequence is CSVSGTEADEQYF. CDR3 bases: TGCAGCGTTTCAGGGACAGAGGCGGACGAGCAGTACTTC. The V and J genes are TRBV29-1 and TRBJ2-7; 7 nucleotides align to TRBD1. The V segment lost 5 bases and the J segment 5 bases; nucleotides outside the gene matches: 9. CDR1 and CDR2 (germline): SQVTM, ANQGSEA. The CDR3 loop spans 13 amino acids.

This clonotype was seen once. The CDR3 sequence is CSPSSLGLSSTDTQYF. Here the CDR3 DNA reads TGCAGCCCGAGTTCTCTGGGACTATCCTCCACAGATACGCAGTATTTT. The rearrangement joins TRBV20-1 to TRBJ2-3; 7 bases line up with TRBD2. This CDR3 spans 16 amino acids. Germline assignment: CDR1 DFQATT and CDR2 SNEGSKA (reference sequence).

This chain uses TRBV29-1 with TRBJ1-1; no reliable D call. The CDR3 has 14 residues. The germline V gene encodes CDR1 SQVTM and CDR2 ANQGSEA. Trimming took 3 bases from V and 1 from J, leaving 12 bases between them. The CDR3 region has the DNA TGCAGCGTTGACACCGGACGGACGAACACTGAAGCTTTCTTT. Translated: CSVDTGRTNTEAFF.

The gene calls are TRBV6-5 and TRBJ2-3, with 10 bases that match TRBD1. Germline V gives CDR1 MNHEY, CDR2 SVGAGI. The CDR3 totals 19 residues. V trimming: 2 bases; J trimming: 0 bases; junction bases outside the gene matches: 11. The CDR3 coding sequence is TGTGCCAGCAGTTACACTTTCGTGACAGGGGGCCTTAGCACAGATACGCAGTATTTT. Translation gives CASSYTFVTGGLSTDTQYF.

V usage is TRBV6-2 or TRBV6-3 and J usage is TRBJ1-2; perhaps TRBD1 as D (5 bases). The V and J ends lost 8 bases and 0 bases respectively, with 19 bases between them. The CDR3 runs 16 residues. The germline V gene has CDR1 MNHEY and CDR2 SVGEGT. The CDR3 region is CASFGRRGLANYGYTF. The CDR3 DNA is TGTGCCAGCTTCGGACGTAGGGGATTAGCTAACTATGGCTACACCTTC.

The J gene is TRBJ2-5, the V gene TRBV7-3, with D possibly matching TRBD1 (5 bases). Germline V gene lookup returns CDR1 SGHTA and CDR2 FQGTGA. Trimming left V 2 bases short and J 5 bases short, with 12 bases between. The CDR3 is 14 amino acids. CDR3 protein: CASSLGQGVETQYF. CDR3 nucleotides: TGTGCCAGCAGCTTAGGCCAGGGTGTGGAGACCCAGTACTTC.

The V call is TRBV6-5, the J call TRBJ1-6; 7 bases line up with TRBD1. V gave up 10 bases and J gave up 6 bases; unmatched junction bases: 6. The CDR3 covers 13 residues. CDR1 and CDR2 (germline): MNHEY, SVGAGI. The CDR3 sequence: CATNQGGNSPLHF. The CDR3 nucleotides read TGTGCCACTAATCAGGGGGGTAATTCACCCCTCCACTTT.

The chain couples TRBV18 to TRBJ1-5; unclear D gene. The CDR3 covers 14 residues. V shed 6 bases and J shed 7 bases, with 16 bases lying between them. Germline CDR1 reads KGHSH; CDR2 reads LQKENI. The CDR3 protein is CASSADSSPQPQHF. CDR3 nucleotide sequence: TGTGCCAGCTCCGCGGACTCCTCGCCCCAGCCCCAGCATTTT.

The chain employs TRBV20-1 and TRBJ2-1, with 10 bases matching TRBD2. This CDR3 has 14 amino acids. The V gene's germline CDR1 is DFQATT and CDR2 SNEGSKA (reference sequence). V shed 2 bases, J shed 7 bases, and the junction held 5 bases outside the gene matches. CDR3 coding DNA: TGCAGTGCTAGACGAAGCGGGGGGGCTAATGAGCAGTTCTTC. Amino acids: CSARRSGGANEQFF.

J is TRBJ2-3 and V is TRBV6-1; the match to TRBD2 covers 13 bases. The V gene's germline CDR1 is MNHNS and CDR2 SASEGT. The CDR3 consists of 14 residues. The V segment lost 8 bases and the J segment 3 bases; nucleotides outside the gene matches: 2. The CDR3 spells CASETSGRTDTQYF. CDR3 nucleotides: TGTGCCAGCGAGACTAGCGGGAGGACAGATACGCAGTATTTT.

The chain couples TRBV18 to TRBJ1-5; D is unresolved. Germline values: CDR1 KGHSH, CDR2 LQKENI. The ends were cut back, 2 bases at V and 2 bases at J, with 10 bases in the middle. The CDR3 sequence is 15 residues long. This CDR3 reads CASSPSGQRNQPQHF. The CDR3 DNA reads TGTGCCAGCTCACCATCCGGGCAGCGCAATCAGCCCCAGCATTTT. Full variable domain (missing parts from reference TRBV18 and TRBJ1-5): NAGVMQNPRHLVRRRGQEARLRCSPMKGHSHVYWYRQLPEEGLKFMVYLQKENIIDESGMPKERFSAEFPKEGPSILRIQQVVRGDSAAYFCASSPSGQRNQPQHFGDGTRLSIL.

The rearrangement joins TRBV7-2 to TRBJ2-5, with TRBD2 as a possible D gene (6 bases). Trimming stripped 4 bases from V and 1 base from J, with 10 bases between. CDR3 length: 14 amino acids. Germline CDR1 reads SGHTA; CDR2 reads FQGNSA. The CDR3 nucleotides read TGTGCCAGCAGCTCCGGACTAACCCAAGAGACCCAGTACTTC. Its translation: CASSSGLTQETQYF.

The rearrangement uses TRBV24-1 and TRBJ1-1; D is undetermined. CDR1 is KGHDR, CDR2 SFDVKD, per germline. The ends were cut back, 8 bases at V and 2 bases at J, with 8 bases in the middle. This CDR3 has 12 amino acids. The DNA of the CDR3 is TGTGCCACCAAGGGCAGTAACACTGAAGCTTTCTTT. Residues: CATKGSNTEAFF.

This clonotype was seen only once. The V and J genes are TRBV2 and TRBJ2-2, with 7 positions matching TRBD1. Trimming removed 5 bases from V and 0 bases from J; junction bases left unmatched: 3. The CDR3 consists of 15 residues. Germline V gene lookup returns CDR1 SNHLY and CDR2 FYNNEI. This CDR3 is CASSRQGANTGELFF. The CDR3 bases are TGTGCCAGCAGTAGACAGGGAGCGAACACCGGGGAGCTGTTTTTT.

The chain couples TRBV18 to TRBJ2-6; 9 bases map to TRBD1. The V gene end was trimmed by 2 bases and the J gene end by 2 bases; junction bases not matched to a gene: 10. CDR3 length equals 19 residues. CDR1 KGHSH and CDR2 LQKENI come from the germline V gene. DNA of the CDR3: TGTGCCAGCTCACCAATGATTCCGGACAGGGGTACTGGGGCCAACGTCCTGACTTTC. Its protein product is CASSPMIPDRGTGANVLTF.

DNA of the CDR3: TGTGCCAGCAGTCGTAACAGGGATGAAAAACTGTTTTTT. Translated: CASSRNRDEKLFF. This rearrangement joins TRBV7-2 to TRBJ1-4, with D tentatively TRBD1 (6 bases). Trimming cost V 6 bases and J 6 bases, with 11 bases left between them. This CDR3 is 13 amino acids long. CDR1 SGHTA and CDR2 FQGNSA come from the germline V gene.

The rearrangement uses TRBV20-1 and TRBJ2-3; no clear D. V lost 0 bases and J lost 0, with 13 bases in between. This CDR3 has 16 residues. Germline CDR1 and CDR2: DFQATT and SNEGSKA (reference sequence). The chain's CDR3 is CSARDGERASTDTQYF. The CDR3 bases are TGCAGTGCTAGAGATGGAGAGCGAGCTAGCACAGATACGCAGTATTTT.

The chain recombines TRBV5-1 with TRBJ1-4; TRBD1 aligns across 12 bases. V dropped 0 bases and J dropped 5; count of bases not matched to a gene: 2. The CDR3 has 16 residues. Germline assignment: CDR1 SGHRS and CDR2 YFSETQ. This CDR3 is CASSLAGTGGNEKLFF. CDR3 DNA sequence: TGCGCCAGCAGCTTGGCCGGGACAGGGGGCAATGAAAAACTGTTTTTT.

The gene calls are TRBV6-6 and TRBJ2-7, with 10 nucleotides matching TRBD1. Germline-derived CDR1 and CDR2 are MNHNY and SVGAGI (reference sequence). V was clipped by 7 bases and J by 8 bases; unmatched bases: 8. This CDR3 is 13 amino acids long. CDR3: CASTPGQGPKQYF. In nucleotides, the CDR3 is TGTGCCAGCACTCCGGGACAGGGGCCCAAGCAGTACTTC.

The chain recombines TRBV29-1 with TRBJ1-2; no clear D. Germline lookup yields CDR1 SQVTM and CDR2 ANQGSEA. This CDR3 is built from 12 residues. The V and J ends lost 4 bases and 1 base respectively, with 7 bases between them. The CDR3 DNA reads as TGCAGCGTTGTGACGGTTAACTATGGCTACACCTTC. It translates to CSVVTVNYGYTF.

CDR3 region: CASSLQGPDTQYF. The DNA of the CDR3 is TGTGCCAGCAGCCTACAGGGACCAGATACGCAGTATTTT. This chain links TRBV3-1 with TRBJ2-3; TRBD1 is a possible D gene (6 bases). V was shortened by 4 bases and J by 4 bases, with 9 bases between the two germline ends. This CDR3 region has 13 residues. Germline V CDR1 and CDR2: LGHDT, YNNKEL (reference sequence).

As to this clonotype: One end of the junction is discordant with germline, which a read error may explain. V usage is TRBV18 and J usage is TRBJ1-6; D is uncertain. The CDR3 extends over 15 amino acids. From germline, CDR1 is KGHSH and CDR2 LQKENI. CDR3 DNA sequence: TGTGCCAGCTCACCAAAGGAGGGTGGGAATTCACCCCTCCTCTTT. Protein: CASSPKEGGNSPLLF.

The chain joins TRBV29-1 to TRBJ2-5; 10 positions match TRBD1. Trimming removed 3 bases from V and 6 bases from J; junction bases left unmatched: 7. This CDR3 region has 14 residues. The germline CDR1 and CDR2 sequences are SQVTM and ANQGSEA. The CDR3 nucleotides are TGCAGCGTTGATTTGGGACAGGGGCGCAAGACCCAGTACTTC. Protein sequence: CSVDLGQGRKTQYF.

The chain joins TRBV13 to TRBJ2-2, with D tentatively TRBD2 (5 bases). V lost 5 bases to trimming and J lost 9 bases, with 16 bases between them. This CDR3 is 14 amino acids long. Germline assignment: CDR1 PRHDT and CDR2 FYEKMQ (reference sequence). The CDR3 coding sequence is TGTGCCAGCAGCACACGTCCAAGGGAGCGGGAGCTGTTTTTT. Translating gives CASSTRPRERELFF.

This clonotype showed up just once. The chain couples TRBV19 to TRBJ2-1, with 15 bases fitting TRBD2. The CDR3 runs 18 residues. Trimming removed 3 bases from V and 6 bases from J; junction bases left unmatched: 9. Germline V CDR1 and CDR2: LNHDA, SQIVND (reference sequence). DNA of the CDR3: TGTGCCAGTAGTATGCAGGGGGGACTAGCGGGGGGAGTCAATGAGCAGTTCTTC. Amino acids: CASSMQGGLAGGVNEQFF.

The V and J genes are TRBV6-5 and TRBJ1-4; D gene uncertain. V was clipped by 6 bases and J by 5 bases, with 16 bases between them. The CDR3 sequence is 15 residues long. Germline CDR1 MNHEY, CDR2 SVGAGI. DNA of the CDR3: TGTGCCAGCAGGTCCCGGGAAAGATTGAATGAAAAACTGTTTTTT. Translated: CASRSRERLNEKLFF.

This chain connects TRBV12-3 or TRBV12-4 to TRBJ2-2; tentatively, D is TRBD1 or TRBD2 (7 bases each). Trimming removed 4 bases at V and 1 base at J, with 13 bases between. The CDR3 has 16 residues. Here the CDR3 reads CASSSLRGGNTGELFF. CDR3 in DNA: TGTGCCAGCAGTTCTCTCAGGGGGGGGAACACCGGGGAGCTGTTTTTT.

Written as DNA, the CDR3 is TGTGCCAGCAGTTTATCATCATTGGTAGTTGGTGGCTACACCTTC. This encodes CASSLSSLVVGGYTF. This chain uses TRBV28 with TRBJ1-2; D gene unclear. The CDR3 runs 15 residues. V gave up 1 base and J gave up 7 bases, with 16 bases separating them. Looked up from germline, CDR1 is MDHEN and CDR2 is SYDVKM.